The 5 T cell receptor beta chains reported below all come from one sample, sequenced in a study of T cells in Graves' hyperthyroidism and ophthalmopathy. RNA transcripts gave rise to amplified TCR beta CDR3 regions. Researchers ran a first-round RT-PCR on the TCR CDR3 using the HTBI primer set. TCRdb re-called the multiplex PCR reads with MiXCR, one entry per CDR3 protein. The table includes a few hundred thousand distinct CDR3 sequences, 13% to 15% detected once. The sequencing sample was made of blood. The receptors stem from a woman between 40 and 55 years old with Graves' hyperthyroidism that later progressed to Graves' ophthalmopathy.

This clonotype came up many times. The rearrangement joins TRBV19 to TRBJ2-1; 11 nucleotides match TRBD1. V gave up 1 base and J gave up 4 bases; unmatched junction bases: 6. Germline V CDR1 and CDR2: LNHDA, SQIVND (reference sequence). This CDR3 comprises 17 residues. The CDR3 is CASSIGFWDRGYNEQFF. CDR3 in DNA: TGTGCCAGTAGTATAGGGTTTTGGGACAGGGGGTACAATGAGCAGTTCTTC.

This clonotype was observed at least ten times. This rearrangement joins TRBV2 to TRBJ2-2; 11 bases line up with TRBD2. Trimming took 7 bases from V and 5 from J; bases not matched to a gene: 12. CDR1 and CDR2 (germline): SNHLY, FYNNEI. The CDR3 runs to 17 residues. The DNA for the CDR3 is TGTGCCAGCAATACCAGGCTACTAGCGGGAGTTACCGGGGAGCTGTTTTTT. Protein: CASNTRLLAGVTGELFF. The whole variable domain, remainder taken from reference TRBV2 and TRBJ2-2, is EPEVTQTPSHQVTQMGQEVILRCVPISNHLYFYWYRQILGQKVEFLVSFYNNEISEKSEIFDDQFSVERPDGSNFTLKIRSTKLEDSAMYFCASNTRLLAGVTGELFFGEGSRLTVL.

In its sample, this clonotype was seen many times. The CDR3 loop is CASGRARYEQYF. For the CDR3, the DNA is TGTGCCAGCGGGAGGGCCCGGTACGAGCAGTACTTC. The gene calls are TRBV27 and TRBJ2-7; 7 bases line up with TRBD2. V lost 8 bases and J lost 4; bases outside the gene matches: 5. The CDR3 sequence is 12 residues long. Germline assignment: CDR1 MNHEY and CDR2 SMNVEV (reference sequence).

V gene TRBV9 combines with J gene TRBJ2-3; D uncertain. Trimming removed 2 bases at V and 4 bases at J, with 5 bases between. This CDR3 contains 12 residues. From germline, CDR1 is SGDLS and CDR2 YYNGEE. The CDR3 protein is CASSVASDTQYF. The CDR3 coding sequence is TGTGCCAGCAGCGTTGCCTCAGATACGCAGTATTTT.

This clonotype was counted at least ten times. The V and J genes are TRBV3-1 and TRBJ2-5, with 7 bases identical to TRBD1. V dropped 3 bases and J dropped 0; count of bases not matched to a gene: 13. The V gene's germline CDR1 is LGHDT and CDR2 YNNKEL (reference sequence). The CDR3 contains 18 residues. In nucleotides, the CDR3 is TGTGCCAGCAGCCACTTAACGCGACAGGGATCGTACCAAGAGACCCAGTACTTC. Its protein is CASSHLTRQGSYQETQYF.